These 20 T cell receptor beta chains came from one sample sequenced in a study of cytomegalovirus exposure and HLA in healthy donors. The PCR had 60 Vbeta and 13 Jbeta primers. Generated by immunoSEQ multiplex PCR, the TCRdb table keeps only in-frame clones and is missing some. The sample has 65,000 or so clones, less than 70% seen once; the top ten hold roughly 2.8%. The specimen sequenced was PBMCs. The receptors derive from a man aged 30-40 years in good health and CMV-seronegative.

V is TRBV6-1 and J is TRBJ2-5; 10 bases line up with TRBD2. Trimming at V came to 1 base and at J to 5 bases, leaving 4 bases not matched to a gene. CDR3 length: 15 residues. Looked up from germline, CDR1 is MNHNS and CDR2 is SASEGT. Here the CDR3 reads CASSEDSGGWETQYF. The CDR3, as DNA: TGTGCCAGCAGTGAAGATAGCGGGGGGTGGGAGACCCAGTACTTC.

The chain is built from TRBV29-1 and TRBJ2-1; 7 bases are shared with TRBD2. The V and J ends lost 3 bases and 8 bases, in that order; junction bases with no gene match: 13. CDR1 and CDR2 (germline): SQVTM, ANQGSEA. The CDR3 is 15 residues long. The CDR3 bases are TGCAGCGTTGAGGGGACTAAGGCCATCGGGGATGAGCAGTTCTTC. This sequence encodes CSVEGTKAIGDEQFF.

J is TRBJ2-5 and V is TRBV6-5; 8 bases align to TRBD2. Losses at the gene ends were 5 bases for V and 5 bases for J; bases not matched to a gene: 4. Germline assignment: CDR1 MNHEY and CDR2 SVGAGI. The CDR3 is 13 amino acids. The CDR3 sequence is CASSIGLAETQYF. The CDR3 DNA is TGTGCCAGCAGTATTGGACTAGCCGAGACCCAGTACTTC.

This CDR3 is CASSSGSEQYF. Here the CDR3 DNA reads TGTGCCAGCAGCAGCGGTTCCGAGCAGTACTTC. V usage is TRBV5-8 and J usage is TRBJ2-7; perhaps TRBD2 as D (5 bases). Per the germline V gene, CDR1 is SGHTS and CDR2 is YDEGEE. CDR3 length: 11 residues. The ends were cut back, 4 bases at V and 6 bases at J, with 8 bases in the middle.

V gene TRBV21-1 combines with J gene TRBJ1-6; the D call TRBD1 from the table was never checked on the DNA. TRBV21-1 is a pseudogene locus. This CDR3 contains 16 residues. DNA for the CDR3: TGTGCCAGCATAAAGTTGTGGGAGACAGGGCTTTCACCCCTCCACTTT. Its protein product is CASIKLWETGLSPLHF.

The chain links TRBV6-5 to TRBJ2-7, with TRBD1 identical over 8 bases. The CDR3 is 14 residues long. V trimming: 5 bases; J trimming: 3 bases; junction bases outside the gene matches: 6. The germline CDR1 and CDR2 sequences are MNHEY and SVGAGI. The CDR3 spells CASSSRTGRYEQYF. Written as DNA, the CDR3 is TGTGCCAGCAGTAGCAGGACAGGGCGCTACGAGCAGTACTTC.

The V call is TRBV9, the J call TRBJ2-1; 11 bases are a match to TRBD2. The CDR3 extends over 15 amino acids. From germline, CDR1 is SGDLS and CDR2 YYNGEE. With 4 bases clipped from V and 5 bases from J, the junction kept 5 bases outside the gene matches. CDR3 sequence: CASSKRTSGHNEQFF. CDR3 nucleotide sequence: TGTGCCAGCAGCAAAAGGACTAGCGGGCACAATGAGCAGTTCTTC.

There are a few counts of this clone. CDR3 sequence reads: CASSIRTALRTQYF. The CDR3 DNA is TGTGCCAGCAGCATAAGGACAGCCCTAAGGACCCAGTACTTC. The V gene is TRBV13, the J gene TRBJ2-5; D may be TRBD1 (6 bases). Trimming removed 5 bases from V and 7 bases from J, with 17 bases in between. CDR3 size: 14 residues. Germline assignment: CDR1 PRHDT and CDR2 FYEKMQ (reference sequence).

This chain connects TRBV30 to TRBJ1-6; 8 positions match TRBD1. The CDR3 runs to 16 residues. Germline V gene data show CDR1 as GTSNPN and CDR2 as SVGIG (reference sequence). V lost 5 bases, J lost 7 bases, and 13 bases stayed unmatched. CDR3 sequence: CAWCATSGGWNSPLHF. The CDR3 DNA reads TGTGCCTGGTGCGCGACCTCAGGGGGCTGGAATTCACCCCTCCACTTT.

In its sample, this clone was seen once. The genes are TRBV7-9 and TRBJ1-1; D unclear. This CDR3 is 13 amino acids long. Trimming took 3 bases from V and 8 from J, leaving 13 bases between them. Germline V lookup: CDR1 SEHNR, CDR2 FQNEAQ (reference sequence). CDR3 nucleotides: TGTGCCAGCAGCTTGAGGGAAGAGAGGGAAGCTTTCTTT. It is translated as CASSLREEREAFF.

The chain is built from TRBV6-4 and TRBJ1-2; 8 positions agree with TRBD1. V shed 6 bases and J 6 bases; nucleotides not matched to a gene: 9. The CDR3 length is 14 residues. From germline, CDR1 is MRHNA and CDR2 SNTAGT. The CDR3 loop reads CASRAGQGSHGYTF. The CDR3 region has the DNA TGTGCCAGCAGGGCCGGACAGGGTTCGCATGGCTACACCTTC.

The chain couples TRBV4-2 to TRBJ2-2; TRBD2 might be the D (5 bases). The CDR3 is 15 residues long. Per germline, CDR1 LGHNA and CDR2 YNFKEQ. V was clipped by 1 base and J by 5 bases, with 11 bases between them. The CDR3 sequence is CASSQGRGLTGELFF. The CDR3 DNA follows: TGTGCCAGCAGCCAAGGTCGAGGGTTGACCGGGGAGCTGTTTTTT.

The chain uses TRBV9 and TRBJ2-3; D possibly corresponds to TRBD1 (5 bases). Trimming removed 6 bases at V and 2 bases at J, with 16 bases between. Germline V gene lookup returns CDR1 SGDLS and CDR2 YYNGEE. The CDR3 is 15 residues long. The CDR3 DNA reads TGTGCCAGCACCGAAGGACACCTAAACACAGATACGCAGTATTTT. Residues: CASTEGHLNTDTQYF. The variable domain in full, completed from reference TRBV9 and TRBJ2-3, reads DSGVTQTPKHLITATGQRVTLRCSPRSGDLSVYWYQQSLDQGLQFLIQYYNGEERAKGNILERFSAQQFPDLHSELNLSSLELGDSALYFCASTEGHLNTDTQYFGPGTRLTVL.

This clone turned up a few times. The V and J genes are TRBV6-1 and TRBJ1-2, with TRBD1 as a possible D gene (6 bases). This CDR3 has 15 residues. Germline CDR1 is MNHNS and CDR2 is SASEGT. Trimming removed 5 bases from V and 5 bases from J, with 18 bases in between. The CDR3 coding sequence is TGTGCCAGCAGTCCCTTAGGGGGAGATGGATATGGCTACACCTTC. Translated: CASSPLGGDGYGYTF.

The chain combines TRBV6-5 with TRBJ2-7; 8 bases agree with TRBD1. Germline V lookup: CDR1 MNHEY, CDR2 SVGAGI. The CDR3 has 14 amino acids. V dropped 5 bases and J dropped 0; count of bases not matched to a gene: 3. Here the CDR3 DNA reads TGTGCCAGCAGTCGGGGACAGGACTCCTACGAGCAGTACTTC. It is translated as CASSRGQDSYEQYF.

The chain has TRBV4-1 and TRBJ2-2; TRBD2 aligns across 11 bases. Germline-derived CDR1 and CDR2 are MGHRA and YSYEKL. Germline trimming cut 4 bases from V and 3 bases from J; bases unmatched to any gene: 7. This CDR3 is 17 amino acids long. CDR3 amino acids: CASSLLLAGGYTGELFF. For the CDR3, the DNA is TGCGCCAGCAGCCTACTGCTAGCGGGGGGATACACCGGGGAGCTGTTTTTT.

Only one count was recorded for this clone. The rearrangement joins TRBV5-4 to TRBJ2-1; 11 bases match TRBD2. J lost 4 bases, V lost 3 bases, and 6 bases had no gene match. CDR3 length: 16 residues. The germline gives CDR1 SGHNT, CDR2 YYREEE (reference sequence). CDR3 coding DNA: TGTGCCAGCAGCTCATTAGCGGGGGGGGATTACAATGAGCAGTTCTTC. Protein sequence: CASSSLAGGDYNEQFF. Filled out from reference TRBV5-4 and TRBJ2-1, the complete variable domain reads ETGVTQSPTHLIKTRGQQVTLRCSSQSGHNTVSWYQQALGQGPQFIFQYYREEENGRGNFPPRFSGLQFPNYSSELNVNALELDDSALYLCASSSLAGGDYNEQFFGPGTRLTVL.

A few counts support this clone. The chain's CDR3 is CASSRLTSGGYNEQFF. CDR3 coding DNA: TGCGCCAGCAGCCGCCTGACTAGCGGGGGCTACAATGAGCAGTTCTTC. V usage is TRBV5-1 and J usage is TRBJ2-1, with 12 positions matching TRBD2. The V and J ends lost 4 bases and 3 bases, in that order; junction bases with no gene match: 5. Germline V CDR1 and CDR2: SGHRS, YFSETQ. This CDR3 contains 16 residues.

V usage is TRBV14 and J usage is TRBJ1-1; 9 bases align to TRBD1. From germline, CDR1 is SGHDN and CDR2 FVKESK. This CDR3 comprises 15 residues. The V segment lost 0 bases and the J segment 4 bases; nucleotides outside the gene matches: 3. The CDR3 reads CASSQDATGGTEAFF. CDR3 in DNA: TGTGCCAGCAGCCAAGATGCGACAGGGGGCACTGAAGCTTTCTTT.

DNA for the CDR3: TGCAGCTCCGGCGGGGGCCAAGAGACCCAGTACTTC. Its protein is CSSGGGQETQYF. V gene TRBV29-1 combines with J gene TRBJ2-5; 7 bases are shared with TRBD2. The CDR3 runs 12 residues. CDR1 and CDR2 (germline): SQVTM, ANQGSEA. Germline trimming cut 8 bases from V and 1 base from J; bases unmatched to any gene: 4.